Listed below are T cell receptor beta chains from one sample, sequenced in a study of cytomegalovirus exposure and HLA in healthy donors. Method: immunoSEQ multiplex PCR; TCRdb's copy keeps in-frame clones and lacks some. The sample gives fewer than 250,000 clones, roughly 80% of which show up once; 2.5% to 3% is in the top ten. The material sequenced was PBMCs. These receptors came from a man aged 25 to 40 in good health and CMV-seronegative. The CDR3 runs from the conserved cysteine through the conserved F or W.

v_gene,CDR3aa
TRBV2,CASSVLTGYGYTF
TRBV18,CASSPPGQGYGYTF
TRBV4-1,CASSSTGQNTGELFF
TRBV29-1,CSVVLAGGMGSYNEQFF
TRBV4-3,CASPTANSPLHF
TRBV9,CASSFTGNYGYTF
TRBV6-6,CASRTGAGKETQYF
TRBV11-2,CASSPAGRADGTQYF
TRBV5-6,CASSPQGRNTEAFF
TRBV5-1,CASSLVPGTSGGGTDTQYF
TRBV28,CASRTGAPLYGYTF
TRBV6-1,CASSTGTVNTEAFF
TRBV2,CASSQGPGRGPYF
TRBV2,CASSQGMGGNTIYF
TRBV9,CASSPGDRRNSPLHF
TRBV5-1,CASSADRGPQETQYF
TRBV7-2,CASSERGLAVVQETQYF
TRBV6-1,CASSLAGGLYEQYF
TRBV9,CASSVDLGQGVTEAFF
TRBV28,CASSSPQRGGPDEQFF
TRBV7-9,CASGKRGRLEAFF
TRBV25-1,CASSWGQGTYNEQLF